A selection of T cell receptor beta chains follows, all from one sample in a study of vaccination and CD4 T cells after COVID-19. TCRdb reprocessed the PCR reads via MiXCR and lists one record per CDR3 protein. Of under 30,000 distinct CDR3 sequences listed, 49% were seen once; the top ten hold about 6%. The specimen was CD4+ T cells from blood, collected about 7 months after SARS-CoV-2 vaccination. The receptors come from a human donor who had recovered from COVID-19. Both conserved end residues are part of each CDR3. The D gene is left open where the match is weak. Size is omitted from some rows. Given values are once, few, many or a class for expanded clones.

>TRBJ2-2|-|-|TRBV19
TGTGCCAGTAGTATCGGAGTTCGTGCCGGGGAGCTGTTTTTT
CASSIGVRAGELFF
>TRBJ1-1|-|few|TRBV20-1
TGCAGTGCTACAGACGGTGGCACTGAAGCTTTCTTT
CSATDGGTEAFF
>TRBJ2-7|TRBD2|few|TRBV20-1
TGCGCCCAGAGGAGCGGGAGCTACGAGCAGTACTTC
CAQRSGSYEQYF
>TRBJ2-4|-|few|TRBV7-9
TGTGCCAGCAGCTCCGACAGAACCATTCAGTACTTC
CASSSDRTIQYF
>TRBJ2-2|TRBD1|-|TRBV28
TGTGCCAGCAGTTCGGGGACAGGGGACACCGGGGAGCTGTTTTTT
CASSSGTGDTGELFF
>TRBJ2-1|TRBD2|-|TRBV7-3
TGTGCCAGCAGCTTAGAGGGACTAGTAAGCAATGAGCAGTTCTTC
CASSLEGLVSNEQFF
>TRBJ1-1|-|-|TRBV7-8
TGTGCCAGCAGCTTCCGGGGGGCTGAAGCTTTCTTT
CASSFRGAEAFF
>TRBJ2-1|-|-|TRBV5-1
TGCGCCAGCAGCCGCACGCGCGAGCCCTACAATGAGCAGTTCTTC
CASSRTREPYNEQFF
>TRBJ1-2|-|-|TRBV7-9
TGTGCCAGCAGCCCTATTTACGGGGGGTTCTATGGCTACGCCTTC
CASSPIYGGFYGYAF
>TRBJ1-3|-|-|TRBV7-3
TGTGCCAGCAGCTCCACAGGAGGCTCTGGAAACACCATATATTTT
CASSSTGGSGNTIYF